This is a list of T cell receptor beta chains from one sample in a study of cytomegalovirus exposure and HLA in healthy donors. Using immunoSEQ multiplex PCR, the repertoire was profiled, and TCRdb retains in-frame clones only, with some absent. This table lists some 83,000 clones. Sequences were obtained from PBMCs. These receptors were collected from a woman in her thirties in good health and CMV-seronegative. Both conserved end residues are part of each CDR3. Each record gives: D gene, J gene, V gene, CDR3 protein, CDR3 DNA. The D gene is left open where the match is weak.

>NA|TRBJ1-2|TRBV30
CASPTATF
TGTGCCTCACCGACAGCAACCTTC
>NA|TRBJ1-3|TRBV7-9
CASSPRLFDASGNTIYF
TGTGCCAGCAGCCCTAGACTGTTTGATGCATCTGGAAACACCATATATTTT
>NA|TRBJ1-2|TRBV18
CASSPQPGNYGYTF
TGTGCCAGCTCACCACAGCCAGGGAACTATGGCTACACCTTC
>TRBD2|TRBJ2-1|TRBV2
CASSGSGRDGEQFF
TGTGCCAGCAGTGGTAGCGGGAGGGACGGTGAGCAGTTCTTC
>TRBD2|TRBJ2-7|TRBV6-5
CASSPGTIGEQYF
TGTGCCAGCAGTCCAGGGACTATTGGAGAGCAGTACTTC
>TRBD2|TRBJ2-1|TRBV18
CASSRSGTSGGNYNEQFF
TGTGCCAGCTCACGTTCCGGGACTAGCGGGGGAAACTACAATGAGCAGTTCTTC
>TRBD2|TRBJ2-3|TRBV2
CAIFGLAGGTQYF
TGTGCCATCTTCGGACTAGCGGGAGGTACGCAGTATTTT
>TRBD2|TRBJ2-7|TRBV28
CASSPGVSGGYEQYF
TGTGCCAGCAGTCCAGGTGTTAGCGGGGGATACGAGCAGTACTTC
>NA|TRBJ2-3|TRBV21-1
CASRSRDYHPLTTDTQYF
TGTGCCAGCAGGAGCCGGGACTACCACCCGCTAACCACAGATACGCAGTATTTT
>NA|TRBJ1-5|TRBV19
CASRRTGYNQPQHF
TGTGCCAGTAGGCGAACAGGGTACAATCAGCCCCAGCATTTT
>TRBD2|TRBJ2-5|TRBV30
CAWTGGGTRMTQYF
TGTGCCTGGACGGGCGGGGGAACACGAATGACCCAGTACTTC
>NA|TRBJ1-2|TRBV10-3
CAISEDAGDGYTF
TGTGCCATCAGTGAGGACGCAGGGGATGGCTACACCTTC
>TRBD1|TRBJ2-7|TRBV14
CASSRRRTGEGNEQYF
TGTGCCAGCAGCCGGAGAAGGACAGGGGAGGGGAACGAGCAGTACTTC
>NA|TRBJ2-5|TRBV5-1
CASSLDVQQETQYF
TGCGCCAGCAGCTTGGATGTACAGCAAGAGACCCAGTACTTC
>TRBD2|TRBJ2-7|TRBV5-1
CASSSGGTAAYEQYF
TGCGCCAGCAGCTCGGGGGGGACCGCTGCCTACGAGCAGTACTTC
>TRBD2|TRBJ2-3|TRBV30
CASRERGTDTQYF
TGTGCGTCGCGGGAGCGGGGCACAGATACGCAGTATTTT
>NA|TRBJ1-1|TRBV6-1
CASGAAGHLNTEAFF
TGTGCCAGCGGGGCCGCGGGGCATTTGAACACTGAAGCTTTCTTT
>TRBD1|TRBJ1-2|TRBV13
CASSFERGTGGSEHGYTF
TGTGCCAGCAGCTTCGAACGCGGGACAGGGGGCTCAGAGCATGGCTACACCTTC
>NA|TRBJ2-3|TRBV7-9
CASSSGEDTQYF
TGTGCCAGCAGCTCTGGAGAAGATACGCAGTATTTT
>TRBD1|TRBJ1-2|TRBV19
CATFRGTAPNYGYTF
TGTGCCACCTTTCGCGGGACAGCCCCTAACTATGGCTACACCTTC
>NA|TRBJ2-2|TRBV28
CASSPAEVISTGELFF
TGTGCCAGCAGTCCGGCCGAGGTTATCAGCACCGGGGAGCTGTTTTTT
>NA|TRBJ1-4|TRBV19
CASSIVHGEKLFF
TGTGCCAGTAGTATCGTACATGGTGAAAAACTGTTTTTT
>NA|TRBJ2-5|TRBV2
CASSEAPSGETQYF
TGTGCCAGCAGTGAAGCCCCATCAGGGGAGACCCAGTACTTC
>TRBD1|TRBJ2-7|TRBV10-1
CASSVRQGKYF
TGCGCCAGCAGTGTGCGACAGGGTAAGTACTTC
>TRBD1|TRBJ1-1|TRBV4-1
CASSPGQGASNTEAFF
TGCGCCAGCAGCCCCGGGCAGGGGGCCTCTAACACTGAAGCTTTCTTT
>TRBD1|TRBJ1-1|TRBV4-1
CASSQARDRVLNTEDFF
TGCGCCAGCAGCCAAGCAAGGGACAGAGTCTTGAACACTGAAGATTTCTTT
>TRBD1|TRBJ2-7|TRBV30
CAWSKGQGSYEQYF
TGTGCCTGGAGTAAAGGACAGGGCTCCTACGAGCAGTACTTC
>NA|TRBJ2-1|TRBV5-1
CASSRDPEGSHFNEQFF
TGCGCCAGCAGCCGGGATCCAGAGGGCAGTCACTTTAATGAGCAGTTCTTC
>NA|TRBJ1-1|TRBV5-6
CASSFMNTEAFF
TGTGCCAGCAGCTTCATGAACACTGAAGCTTTCTTT
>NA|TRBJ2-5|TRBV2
CATSSEETQYF
TGTGCCACCTCCAGCGAAGAGACCCAGTACTTC
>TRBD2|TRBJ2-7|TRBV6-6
CASSYWQGGTYEQYF
TGTGCCAGCAGTTACTGGCAGGGAGGGACCTACGAGCAGTACTTC
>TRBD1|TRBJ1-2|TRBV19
CASSQGTGGNYGYTF
TGTGCCAGTAGTCAAGGGACAGGGGGCAACTATGGCTACACCTTC
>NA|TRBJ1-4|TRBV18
CASSPVGGTNEKLFF
TGTGCCAGCTCACCAGTGGGGGGAACTAATGAAAAACTGTTTTTT
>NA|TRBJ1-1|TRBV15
CATTDQRGNTEAFF
TGTGCCACCACCGATCAGAGAGGGAACACTGAAGCTTTCTTT
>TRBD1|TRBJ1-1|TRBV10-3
CAISESDRENTEAFF
TGTGCCATCAGTGAAAGTGACAGGGAGAACACTGAAGCTTTCTTT
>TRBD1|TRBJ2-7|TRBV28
CASRSAGQEFWAYEQYF
TGTGCCAGCAGGTCTGCGGGACAGGAATTTTGGGCCTACGAGCAGTACTTC
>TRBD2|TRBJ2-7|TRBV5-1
CASSFRSSGSPEQYF
TGCGCCAGCAGCTTTCGTTCTAGCGGGAGTCCCGAGCAGTACTTC
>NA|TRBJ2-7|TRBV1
CTSSQAGGQAYEQYF
TGCACCAGCAGCCAAGCGGGCGGGCAGGCCTACGAGCAGTACTTC
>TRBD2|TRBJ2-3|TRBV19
CASSITGTSGGRDTQYF
TGTGCCAGTAGTATAACCGGGACTAGCGGGGGGCGGGATACGCAGTATTTT
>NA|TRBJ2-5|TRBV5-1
CASSLGPGVETQYF
TGCGCCAGCAGCTTGGGACCAGGTGTGGAGACCCAGTACTTC
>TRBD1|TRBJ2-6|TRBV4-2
CASSQRQGAAGANVLTF
TGTGCCAGCAGCCAACGACAGGGGGCTGCAGGGGCCAACGTCCTGACTTTC
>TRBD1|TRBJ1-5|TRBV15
CATSREVGTGNQPQHF
TGTGCCACCAGCAGGGAGGTTGGGACAGGGAATCAGCCCCAGCATTTT
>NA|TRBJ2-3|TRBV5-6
CASSRRGTRTDTQYF
TGTGCCAGCAGCCGACGGGGTACACGCACAGATACGCAGTATTTT
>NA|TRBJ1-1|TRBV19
CASRGAANTEAFF
TGTGCCAGTCGTGGGGCAGCGAACACTGAAGCTTTCTTT
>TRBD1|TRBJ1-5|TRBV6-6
CASSLSGQGYNQPQHF
TGTGCCAGCAGCCTCAGCGGACAGGGGTACAATCAGCCCCAGCATTTT
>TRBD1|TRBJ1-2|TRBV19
CASSTDRDARGYTF
TGTGCCAGTAGTACGGACAGGGATGCGCGTGGCTACACCTTC
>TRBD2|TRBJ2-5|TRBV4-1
CASSQDRLAGEETQYF
TGCGCCAGCAGCCAAGACCGGCTAGCGGGAGAGGAGACCCAGTACTTC
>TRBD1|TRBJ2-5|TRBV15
CATSRDKGQGGETQYF
TGTGCCACCAGCAGAGATAAGGGACAGGGGGGAGAGACCCAGTACTTC
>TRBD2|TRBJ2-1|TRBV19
CASSVGGVSVSNEQFF
TGTGCCAGTAGTGTCGGGGGGGTGTCAGTGTCGAATGAGCAGTTCTTC
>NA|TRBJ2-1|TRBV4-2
CASSPEGGGGEQFF
TGTGCCAGCAGCCCAGAGGGGGGGGGCGGTGAGCAGTTCTTC
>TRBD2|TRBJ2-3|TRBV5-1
CASSAGTSGVDTQYF
TGCGCCAGCAGCGCCGGGACTAGCGGAGTAGATACGCAGTATTTT
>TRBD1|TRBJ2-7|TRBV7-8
CASSLFDRDYEQYF
TGTGCCAGCAGCTTATTTGACAGGGACTACGAGCAGTACTTC
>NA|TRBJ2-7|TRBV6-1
CASKKGNEQYF
TGTGCCAGCAAAAAGGGGAACGAGCAGTACTTC
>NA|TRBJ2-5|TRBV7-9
CASSLTTEETQYF
TGTGCCAGCAGCTTAACAACAGAAGAGACCCAGTACTTC
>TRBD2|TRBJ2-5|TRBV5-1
CASSLQVSGGETQYF
TGCGCCAGCAGCTTGCAGGTTAGCGGGGGTGAGACCCAGTACTTC
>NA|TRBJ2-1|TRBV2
CASHFGGRTYNEQFF
TGTGCCAGCCACTTTGGAGGGAGAACCTACAATGAGCAGTTCTTC
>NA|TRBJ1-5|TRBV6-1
CASSELRSSNQPQHF
TGTGCCAGCAGTGAGCTGAGGTCTTCCAATCAGCCCCAGCATTTT
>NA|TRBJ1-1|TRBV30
CAWSKGGSTEAFF
TGTGCCTGGAGTAAGGGGGGGAGCACTGAAGCTTTCTTT
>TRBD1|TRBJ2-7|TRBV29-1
CSVEETGQGAPYEQYF
TGCAGCGTTGAAGAAACCGGACAGGGGGCACCCTACGAGCAGTACTTC